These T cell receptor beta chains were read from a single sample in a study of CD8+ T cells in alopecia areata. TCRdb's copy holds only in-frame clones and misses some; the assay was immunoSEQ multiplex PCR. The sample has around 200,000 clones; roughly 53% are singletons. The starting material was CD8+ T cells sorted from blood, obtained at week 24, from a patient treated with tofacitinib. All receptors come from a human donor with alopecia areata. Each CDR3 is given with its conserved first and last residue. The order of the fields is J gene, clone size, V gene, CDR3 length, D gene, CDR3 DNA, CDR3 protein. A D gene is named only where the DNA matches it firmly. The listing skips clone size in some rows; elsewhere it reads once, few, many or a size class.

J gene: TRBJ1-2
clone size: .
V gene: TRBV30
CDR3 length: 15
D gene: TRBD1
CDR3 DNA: TGTGCCTGTCGGACAGGGGGTGCCGGCTATGGTGGCTACACCTTC
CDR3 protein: CACRTGGAGYGGYTF

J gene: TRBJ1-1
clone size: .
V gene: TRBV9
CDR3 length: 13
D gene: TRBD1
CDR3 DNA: TGTGCCAGCAGAGGCAGGGGGGTCACTGAAGCTTTCTTT
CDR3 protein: CASRGRGVTEAFF

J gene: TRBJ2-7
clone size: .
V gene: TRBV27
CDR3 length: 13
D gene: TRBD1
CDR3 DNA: TGTGCCAGCAGTCCAGGGACAGGGTACGAGCAGTACTTC
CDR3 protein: CASSPGTGYEQYF

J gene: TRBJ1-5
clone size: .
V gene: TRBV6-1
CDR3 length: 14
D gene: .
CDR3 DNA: TGTGCCAGCACCCCTGCGAGGGAACATCAGCCCCAGCATTTT
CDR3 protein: CASTPAREHQPQHF

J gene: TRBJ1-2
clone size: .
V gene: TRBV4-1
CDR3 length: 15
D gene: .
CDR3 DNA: TGCGCCAGCAGCTACAACAGTTTTTCTAACTATGGCTACACCTTC
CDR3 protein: CASSYNSFSNYGYTF

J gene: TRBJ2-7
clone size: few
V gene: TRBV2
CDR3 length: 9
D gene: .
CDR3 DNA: TGTGCCAGCGGCTCCGAGCAGTACTTC
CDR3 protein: CASGSEQYF

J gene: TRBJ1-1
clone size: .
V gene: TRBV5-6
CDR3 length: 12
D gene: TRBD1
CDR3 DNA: TGTGCCAGCAGCTCAGGCAGGGGGCAAGCTTTCTTT
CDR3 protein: CASSSGRGQAFF

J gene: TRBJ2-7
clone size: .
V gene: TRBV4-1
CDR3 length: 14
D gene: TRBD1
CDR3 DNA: TGCGCCAGCAGCCAAGGACAGGGTACGTACGAGCAGTACTTC
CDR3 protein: CASSQGQGTYEQYF

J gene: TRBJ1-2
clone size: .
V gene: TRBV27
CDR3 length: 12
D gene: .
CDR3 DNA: TGTGCCAGCAGTTACGTAGGGGATGGCTACACCTTC
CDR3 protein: CASSYVGDGYTF

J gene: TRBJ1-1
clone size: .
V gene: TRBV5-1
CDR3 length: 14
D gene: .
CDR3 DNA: TGCGCCAGCAGCTTGGCGGGACAGAACACTGAAGCTTTCTTT
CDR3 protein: CASSLAGQNTEAFF